The 26 T cell receptor beta chains below come from one sample, sequenced in a study of PD-1 blockade in classical Hodgkin lymphoma. Indicated time point: cycle 4 day 1 (C4D1), after more than five weeks of nivolumab. Every patient had relapsed following autologous stem cell transplantation, and cohorts differed in brentuximab vedotin exposure. TCRdb keeps only in-frame clones here, not all; method: immunoSEQ multiplex PCR. The table shows about 64,000 clones, with about 90% occurring only once. The source was peripheral blood mononuclear cells (PBMCs), collected before the fourth cycle of nivolumab. These receptors all stem from a human donor with classical Hodgkin lymphoma.

This clone came up once. The CDR3 region has the DNA TGTGCCAGCAGTTACTCTAGGACAGGGAGGTACGAGCAGTACTTC. Encoded protein: CASSYSRTGRYEQYF. The V and J genes are TRBV6-5 and TRBJ2-7; 8 bases align to TRBD1. CDR1 and CDR2 from the germline V gene are MNHEY and SVGAGI. The CDR3 totals 15 residues. Losses at the gene ends were 0 bases for V and 4 bases for J; bases not matched to a gene: 5.

This chain joins TRBV7-8 and TRBJ1-2, with TRBD1 identical over 8 bases. Germline V lookup: CDR1 SGHVS, CDR2 FQNEAQ. Trimming removed 5 bases from V and 7 bases from J; junction bases left unmatched: 12. CDR3 length: 15 amino acids. The CDR3 sequence: CASSASQGAIPGYTF. The CDR3 bases are TGTGCCAGCAGCGCATCGCAGGGGGCTATCCCTGGCTACACCTTC.

The rearrangement joins TRBV5-1 to TRBJ1-1; the D gene is possibly TRBD1 (6 bases). The germline V gene has CDR1 SGHRS and CDR2 YFSETQ. Deletions cut 5 bases from V and 0 bases from J, with 20 bases between. The CDR3 sequence is 17 residues long. This chain's CDR3 is CASRRGGEQLMNTEAFF. In nucleotides, the CDR3 is TGCGCCAGCAGAAGAGGGGGAGAACAACTTATGAACACTGAAGCTTTCTTT.

The chain employs TRBV5-4 and TRBJ2-5; the D gene is possibly TRBD2 (5 bases). This CDR3 region has 14 residues. Germline V CDR1 and CDR2: SGHNT, YYREEE (reference sequence). Trimming left V 0 bases short and J 3 bases short, with 9 bases between. The DNA of the CDR3 is TGTGCCAGCAGCTTGGTCGGGCGGGAAGAGACCCAGTACTTC. Translating gives CASSLVGREETQYF.

The gene calls are TRBV7-9 and TRBJ1-2, with D uncertain. The V gene lost 1 base and the J gene lost 8 bases, with 5 bases spanning the gap. The CDR3 consists of 11 residues. CDR1 and CDR2 from the germline V gene are SEHNR and FQNEAQ (reference sequence). CDR3 DNA: TGTGCCAGCAGCTTAGACCTGGGCTACACCTTC. Amino acid sequence: CASSLDLGYTF.

CDR3 nucleotides: TGCAGCGTGACCAAAGGGGATGAGCAGTTCTTC. It translates to CSVTKGDEQFF. The V call is TRBV29-1, the J call TRBJ2-1, with D perhaps matching TRBD1 (5 bases). This CDR3 comprises 11 residues. The V and J ends lost 6 bases and 8 bases respectively, with 11 bases between them. CDR1 SQVTM and CDR2 ANQGSEA come from the germline V gene.

This chain links TRBV30 with TRBJ2-7; 7 bases are shared with TRBD1. This CDR3 is built from 15 residues. CDR1 GTSNPN and CDR2 SVGIG come from the germline V gene (reference sequence). V lost 2 bases, J lost 7 bases, and 14 bases stayed unmatched. The CDR3 DNA reads as TGTGCCTGGAGTTCTGGGTACAGGGGTTTTGGTGAGCAGTACTTC. Its protein product is CAWSSGYRGFGEQYF.

The chain has TRBV19 and TRBJ1-5, with D possibly matching TRBD1 (5 bases). Between the trimmed V and J ends, which lost 0 bases and 7 bases, there was a span of 10 bases. Germline-derived CDR1 and CDR2 are LNHDA and SQIVND (reference sequence). This CDR3 has 14 residues. CDR3 protein: CASSIDVNRQPQHF. CDR3 bases: TGTGCCAGTAGTATAGACGTGAACAGGCAGCCCCAGCATTTT.

This clone was seen a handful of times. The V and J genes are TRBV27 and TRBJ1-1; D call uncertain. The CDR3 has 13 amino acids. V lost 3 bases, J lost 5 bases, and 10 bases lay in between. Germline CDR1 reads MNHEY; CDR2 reads SMNVEV (reference sequence). CDR3 protein: CASSFGRWTEAFF. CDR3 coding DNA: TGTGCCAGCAGTTTCGGCCGCTGGACTGAAGCTTTCTTT.

The gene calls are TRBV2 and TRBJ2-7; 7 nucleotides align to TRBD1. Germline V gene data show CDR1 as SNHLY and CDR2 as FYNNEI. The CDR3 contains 15 residues. The V segment lost 2 bases and the J segment 4 bases; nucleotides outside the gene matches: 8. In DNA form, the CDR3 reads TGTGCCAGCAGTGAAACAGGGGCTCAGGGTTACGAGCAGTACTTC. Translating gives CASSETGAQGYEQYF.

This clone was counted between two and nine times. The chain carries TRBV6-5 and TRBJ1-1; D remains ambiguous. CDR1 and CDR2 from the germline V gene are MNHEY and SVGAGI. V gave up 2 bases and J gave up 7 bases, with 5 bases separating them. The CDR3 has 11 residues. CDR3 nucleotides: TGTGCCAGCAGTTACCCAGATGAAGCTTTCTTT. This encodes CASSYPDEAFF.

The rearrangement links TRBV6-1 to TRBJ2-2; no clear D gene. Germline V CDR1 and CDR2: MNHNS, SASEGT. This CDR3 is 14 amino acids long. Trimming cost V 2 bases and J 1 base, with 5 bases left between them. The CDR3 DNA reads as TGTGCCAGCAGTGAATTGGGGAACACCGGGGAGCTGTTTTTT. This gives the protein CASSELGNTGELFF.

The CDR3: CASSHYGTDNSPLHF. The CDR3 DNA is TGCGCCAGCAGCCACTACGGGACAGATAATTCACCCCTCCACTTT. The chain recombines TRBV4-1 with TRBJ1-6; 7 nucleotides agree with TRBD1. Germline CDR1 reads MGHRA; CDR2 reads YSYEKL. The CDR3 sequence is 15 residues long. The V segment lost 3 bases and the J segment 5 bases; nucleotides outside the gene matches: 4.

V and J are TRBV5-6 and TRBJ1-1; D is unclear. With 1 base removed from V and 1 base from J, the gap between germline ends came to 11 bases. CDR1 is SGHDT, CDR2 YYEEEE, per germline. CDR3 length equals 15 residues. CDR3 nucleotide sequence: TGTGCCAGCAGCTTGCAGCCACGGGCGAACACTGAAGCTTTCTTT. Residues: CASSLQPRANTEAFF.

The CDR3 DNA is TGTGCCACCAGGGGGGCCGGCGGGGAGCTGTTTTTT. As protein: CATRGAGGELFF. This chain joins TRBV15 and TRBJ2-2, with D perhaps matching TRBD1 (6 bases). The CDR3 totals 12 residues. Germline-derived CDR1 and CDR2 are LNHNV and YYDKDF (reference sequence). V lost 6 bases and J lost 7, with 9 bases in between.

The V gene is TRBV27, the J gene TRBJ2-1; 8 positions agree with TRBD2. V shed 4 bases and J 6 bases; nucleotides not matched to a gene: 11. The germline gives CDR1 MNHEY, CDR2 SMNVEV (reference sequence). This CDR3 contains 16 residues. This CDR3 reads CASSSPTSGAVNEQFF. The CDR3 DNA reads TGTGCCAGCAGTTCCCCCACTAGCGGAGCCGTCAATGAGCAGTTCTTC.

With respect to this clone: Different DNA sequences within this sample yield the same CDR3. The chain is built from TRBV30 and TRBJ1-5; no clear D. Germline V gene sequence: CDR1 GTSNPN, CDR2 SVGIG (reference sequence). The V end lost 0 bases, the J end lost 5 bases, and 8 bases lay between the germline ends. The CDR3 totals 13 residues. This CDR3 is CAWSVGRDQPQHF. As DNA, the CDR3 is TGTGCCTGGAGTGTGGGGAGGGATCAGCCCCAGCATTTT.

This rearrangement joins TRBV7-8 to TRBJ1-5; no definite D call. This CDR3 is built from 14 residues. Germline V gives CDR1 SGHVS, CDR2 FQNEAQ. Trimming removed 5 bases at V and 6 bases at J, with 14 bases between. Here the CDR3 DNA reads TGTGCCAGCAGCCCCGATTGGTCGAGTCAGCCCCAGCATTTT. Translating it yields CASSPDWSSQPQHF.

CDR3: CASSSLRDAQPQHF. The CDR3 region has the DNA TGTGCCAGCAGTAGCCTCCGGGACGCTCAGCCCCAGCATTTT. J is TRBJ1-5 and V is TRBV6-6, with D possibly matching TRBD1 (5 bases). Germline V gives CDR1 MNHNY, CDR2 SVGAGI (reference sequence). The CDR3 runs 14 residues. The V end was cut by 5 bases, the J end by 6 bases, with 14 bases between.

The CDR3 loop reads CASSSKNQPQHF. DNA for the CDR3: TGTGCCAGCAGCTCTAAAAATCAGCCCCAGCATTTT. This chain uses TRBV5-8 with TRBJ1-5; D not resolved. The CDR3 has 12 residues. The germline V gene encodes CDR1 SGHTS and CDR2 YDEGEE. The V and J ends lost 3 bases and 4 bases respectively, with 5 bases between them.

The chain has TRBV6-4 and TRBJ2-7; 11 bases are a match to TRBD2. CDR1 MRHNA and CDR2 SNTAGT come from the germline V gene. With 6 bases clipped from V and 0 bases from J, the junction kept 7 bases outside the gene matches. This CDR3 region has 16 residues. CDR3 nucleotide sequence: TGTGCCAGCAGCGCCCCACTAGCGGGGGACTCCTACGAGCAGTACTTC. The encoded protein is CASSAPLAGDSYEQYF.

This clone has only one observation. This chain joins TRBV4-1 and TRBJ2-1, with 8 bases fitting TRBD1. Germline assignment: CDR1 MGHRA and CDR2 YSYEKL. Trimming took 0 bases from V and 3 from J; bases not matched to a gene: 7. The CDR3 runs 17 residues. The DNA of the CDR3 is TGCGCCAGCAGCCAAGAGCATCGGACAGGGAACTACAATGAGCAGTTCTTC. The encoded protein is CASSQEHRTGNYNEQFF.

V gene TRBV7-6 combines with J gene TRBJ1-2, with no clear D. Per the germline V gene, CDR1 is SGHVS and CDR2 is FNYEAQ. This CDR3 is 13 amino acids long. V was shortened by 5 bases and J by 4 bases, with 11 bases between the two germline ends. In DNA form, the CDR3 reads TGTGCCAGCAGCCCATCCGAAACCTATGGCTACACCTTC. Protein: CASSPSETYGYTF.

This chain joins TRBV30 and TRBJ2-6, with unresolved D. The germline V and J ends were trimmed by 7 bases and 0 bases, with 4 bases remaining between them. The germline gives CDR1 GTSNPN, CDR2 SVGIG (reference sequence). The CDR3 spans 12 residues. CDR3 amino acids: CAYSSGANVLTF. In DNA form, the CDR3 reads TGTGCCTACAGCTCTGGGGCCAACGTCCTGACTTTC. The variable domain in full, completed from reference TRBV30 and TRBJ2-6, reads SQTIHQWPATLVQPVGSPLSLECTVEGTSNPNLYWYRQAAGRGLQLLFYSVGIGQISSEVPQNLSASRPQDRQFILSSKKLLLSDSGFYLCAYSSGANVLTFGAGSRLTVL.

To note about this clone: The junction differs from germline at one of its ends, possibly a read error. J is TRBJ2-7 and V is TRBV5-1, with D perhaps matching TRBD1 (5 bases). The germline CDR1 and CDR2 sequences are SGHRS and YFSETQ. The CDR3 consists of 13 residues. CDR3 coding DNA: TGCGCCAGCAGCTTGGTGGTGGGGCAGCCCATCGGATTC. Amino acid sequence: CASSLVVGQPIGF.

The rearrangement links TRBV5-1 to TRBJ2-7; 9 nucleotides line up with TRBD1. The CDR3 length is 15 residues. The J segment lost 3 bases and the V segment lost 4 bases, leaving 8 bases of the junction unmatched. Per the germline V gene, CDR1 is SGHRS and CDR2 is YFSETQ. The CDR3 nucleotides are TGCGCCAGCAGCGTGGCCGGGACAGGGCTCTACGAGCAGTACTTC. This gives the protein CASSVAGTGLYEQYF.